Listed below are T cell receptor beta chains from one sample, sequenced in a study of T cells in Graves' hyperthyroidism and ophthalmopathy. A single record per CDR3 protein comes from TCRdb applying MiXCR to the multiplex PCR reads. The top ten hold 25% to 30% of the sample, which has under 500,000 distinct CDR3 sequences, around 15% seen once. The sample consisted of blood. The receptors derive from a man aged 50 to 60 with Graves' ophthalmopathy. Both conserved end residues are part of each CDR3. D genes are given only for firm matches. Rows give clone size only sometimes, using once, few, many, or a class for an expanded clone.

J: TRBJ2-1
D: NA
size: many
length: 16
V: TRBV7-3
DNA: TGTGCCAGCAGCTTAATTCCGGGACTGGCGGAGAATGAGCAGTTCTTC
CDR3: CASSLIPGLAENEQFF

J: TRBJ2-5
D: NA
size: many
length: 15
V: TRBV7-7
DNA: TGTGCTAGCAGCTTAGGAACTAGCTACCAAGAGACCCAGTACTTC
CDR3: CASSLGTSYQETQYF

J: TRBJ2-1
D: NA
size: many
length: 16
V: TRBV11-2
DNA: TGTGCCAGCAGCTTAAATTTGGCTAGCTCCTACAATGAGCAGTTCTTC
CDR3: CASSLNLASSYNEQFF

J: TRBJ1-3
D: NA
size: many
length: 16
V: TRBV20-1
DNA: TGCAGTGCTAGAGATATCAGACCGAGCTCTGGAAACACCATATATTTT
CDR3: CSARDIRPSSGNTIYF

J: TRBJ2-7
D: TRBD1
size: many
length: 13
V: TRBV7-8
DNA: TGTGCCAGCAGCCCCGACAGGGTCCGGGGGCAGTACTTC
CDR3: CASSPDRVRGQYF

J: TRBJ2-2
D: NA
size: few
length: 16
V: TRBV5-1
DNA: TGCGCCAGCAGCTTGCAGACTAGGGGGAGGTCCGGGGAGCTGTTTTTT
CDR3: CASSLQTRGRSGELFF

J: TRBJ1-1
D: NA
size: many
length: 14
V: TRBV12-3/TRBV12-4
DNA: TGTGCCAGCAGTTTGCCAGGGGACAACACTGAAGCTTTCTTT
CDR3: CASSLPGDNTEAFF

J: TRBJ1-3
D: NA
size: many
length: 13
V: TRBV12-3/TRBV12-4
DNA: TGTGCCAGCAGTGTGTTCTCTGGAAACACCATATATTTT
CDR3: CASSVFSGNTIYF

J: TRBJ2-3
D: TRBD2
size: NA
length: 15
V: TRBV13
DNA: TGTGCCAGCAGCTTACCAGCGGGAGGGGCAGATACGCAGTATTTT
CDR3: CASSLPAGGADTQYF

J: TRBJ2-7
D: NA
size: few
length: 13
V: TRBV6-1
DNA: TGTGCCAGCAGACCACAGGTTCACTACGAGCAGTACTTC
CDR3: CASRPQVHYEQYF

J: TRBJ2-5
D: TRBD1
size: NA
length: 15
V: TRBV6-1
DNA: TGTGCCAGCAGATGGGACAGACTCCGGCGGGAGACCCAGTACTTC
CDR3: CASRWDRLRRETQYF